Shown below are 31 T cell receptor beta chains from a single sample sequenced in a study of blood T cell repertoires in COVID-19. Data came from immunoSEQ multiplex PCR; TCRdb stores just in-frame clones and leaves some out. This table has fewer than 200,000 clones, less than 90% appearing once. Sequencing used PBMCs or T cells enriched from blood (not recorded which). Every receptor here comes from a human donor with acute COVID-19. The donor label of this sample is uncertain.

The rearrangement joins TRBV10-3 to TRBJ1-2, with a weak D call TRBD1 (5 bases). CDR3 length: 15 amino acids. Germline V gene lookup returns CDR1 ENHRY and CDR2 SYGVKD. The V end lost 7 bases, the J end lost 6 bases, and 21 bases lay between the germline ends. CDR3 sequence (DNA): TGTGCCATCAAGCCCTCTGGCAGGGTGGTGCATGGCTACACCTTC. It yields the protein CAIKPSGRVVHGYTF.

The rearrangement links TRBV29-1 to TRBJ1-1, with TRBD1 as a possible D gene (5 bases). The CDR3 loop spans 11 amino acids. Trimming took off 3 bases at V and 11 bases at J, with 13 bases between the two ends. Germline CDR1 and CDR2: SQVTM and ANQGSEA. The CDR3 DNA reads TGCAGCGTTGATAGCAGGGAGGGGGCTTTCTTT. Its protein is CSVDSREGAFF.

This sequence joins TRBV10-3 and TRBJ2-2, with D perhaps TRBD2 (5 bases). Germline loops: CDR1 ENHRY, CDR2 SYGVKD. V lost 6 bases and J lost 4, with 12 bases in between. The CDR3 length is 14 residues. CDR3 sequence reads: CAIRVRGTTGELFF. The CDR3 region has the DNA TGTGCCATCAGAGTACGGGGTACCACCGGGGAGCTGTTTTTT.

The chain carries TRBV19 and TRBJ1-2; the D is unclear. Germline CDR1 reads LNHDA; CDR2 reads SQIVND (reference sequence). This CDR3 is 12 amino acids long. V dropped 8 bases and J dropped 2 bases, with 9 bases sitting between them. DNA of the CDR3: TGTGCCAGTTGGCCGACAAACTATGGCTACACCTTC. Amino acid sequence: CASWPTNYGYTF.

The rearrangement links TRBV3-1 (or the pseudogene TRBV3-2) to TRBJ1-1; no reliable D call. The germline CDR1 and CDR2 sequences are LGHDT and YNNKEL (reference sequence). This CDR3 has 13 amino acids. Between the trimmed V and J ends, which lost 3 bases and 3 bases, there was a span of 8 bases. For the CDR3, the DNA is TGTGCCAGCAGCCAGGGAGGGCACACTGAAGCTTTCTTT. It translates to CASSQGGHTEAFF.

The chain carries TRBV7-2 and TRBJ2-5; TRBD1 aligns across 7 bases. The J segment lost 0 bases and the V segment lost 2 bases, leaving 6 bases of the junction unmatched. Germline CDR1 SGHTA, CDR2 FQGNSA. The CDR3 length is 16 residues. CDR3 region: CASSLITGDHQETQYF. Written as DNA, the CDR3 is TGTGCCAGCAGCTTAATCACAGGGGACCACCAAGAGACCCAGTACTTC.

The genes are TRBV10-3 and TRBJ2-1; D is possibly TRBD2 (5 bases). Trimming removed 3 bases at V and 7 bases at J, with 10 bases between. This CDR3 has 13 residues. Germline V gene sequence: CDR1 ENHRY, CDR2 SYGVKD. CDR3 sequence: CAISDPRENEQFF. DNA of the CDR3: TGTGCCATCAGTGATCCGAGGGAAAATGAGCAGTTCTTC.

This sequence joins TRBV7-3 and TRBJ1-3, with 7 bases aligning to TRBD1. CDR1 and CDR2 (germline): SGHTA, FQGTGA. The junction had 3 bases not matched to a gene; V was cut back by 2 bases and J by 2 bases. The CDR3 extends over 15 amino acids. The CDR3 region has the DNA TGTGCCAGCAGCTTAGGAGGGGGCGCTGGAAACACCATATATTTT. It codes for CASSLGGGAGNTIYF.

The chain links TRBV6-2 or TRBV6-3 to TRBJ1-3; D ambiguous. The length of the CDR3 is 15 residues. CDR1 and CDR2 from the germline V gene are MNHEY and SVGEGT. V was trimmed by 5 bases and J by 0 bases, leaving 11 bases between them. This CDR3 is CASSTPRSSGNTIYF. For the CDR3, the DNA is TGTGCCAGCAGTACACCAAGATCCTCTGGAAACACCATATATTTT.

This chain links TRBV30 with TRBJ2-2; D is ambiguous. The V end was cut by 1 base, the J end by 6 bases, with 6 bases between. There are 12 residues in the CDR3. Per germline, CDR1 GTSNPN and CDR2 SVGIG (reference sequence). This chain's CDR3 is CAWSDNAGELFF. CDR3 sequence (DNA): TGTGCCTGGAGTGATAATGCCGGGGAGCTGTTTTTT.

This clone appeared a few times. This CDR3 reads CASSLNRDTEAFF. In nucleotides, the CDR3 is TGTGCCAGCAGCTTAAATCGGGACACTGAAGCTTTCTTT. The chain uses TRBV7-9 and TRBJ1-1; no firm D call. CDR1 SEHNR and CDR2 FQNEAQ come from the germline V gene (reference sequence). V lost 2 bases to trimming and J lost 3 bases, with 7 bases between them. This CDR3 is built from 13 residues.

The sample holds a few counts of this clone. The rearrangement links TRBV6-2 or TRBV6-3 to TRBJ2-5; 10 bases align to TRBD2. Germline assignment: CDR1 MNHEY and CDR2 SVGEGT. The CDR3 runs to 17 residues. V lost 4 bases, J lost 2 bases, and 10 bases stayed unmatched. The CDR3 loop reads CASSFRRLAGRQETQYF. The DNA for the CDR3 is TGTGCCAGCAGTTTTCGTAGACTAGCGGGTCGACAAGAGACCCAGTACTTC.

V is TRBV11-3 and J is TRBJ2-2; TRBD1 matches at 9 bases. With V trimmed by 5 bases and J by 5 bases, 6 bases remained unmatched. The germline V gene has CDR1 SGHNT and CDR2 YENEEA. This CDR3 has 15 residues. CDR3 DNA: TGTGCCAGCAGCCCAGGGACAGGGAAGACCGGGGAGCTGTTTTTT. This translates into CASSPGTGKTGELFF.

This clone was found once. The chain is built from TRBV10-2 and TRBJ2-7; the D gene is possibly TRBD2 (5 bases). Germline V lookup: CDR1 WSHSY, CDR2 SAAADI. Trimming removed 4 bases at V and 6 bases at J, with 10 bases between. CDR3 length: 12 amino acids. CDR3 in amino acids: CASSVASGEQYF. CDR3 DNA sequence: TGCGCCAGCAGTGTAGCGTCCGGCGAGCAGTACTTC.

The gene calls are TRBV19 and TRBJ1-2; D uncertain. V gave up 1 base and J gave up 7 bases, with 16 bases separating them. This CDR3 region has 15 residues. Germline CDR1 reads LNHDA; CDR2 reads SQIVND (reference sequence). The CDR3 DNA follows: TGTGCCAGTAGTATAGGTCGGGGAGTCTCTTCTGGCTACACCTTC. Protein product: CASSIGRGVSSGYTF.

The chain uses TRBV19 and TRBJ1-4; 8 nucleotides agree with TRBD1. The length of the CDR3 is 16 residues. Trimming cost V 4 bases and J 1 base; bases outside gene matches: 5. Germline V gene lookup returns CDR1 LNHDA and CDR2 SQIVND (reference sequence). This CDR3 reads CASSTGGIQTNEKLFF. In nucleotides, the CDR3 is TGTGCCAGTAGTACAGGGGGCATTCAAACTAATGAAAAACTGTTTTTT.

The V call is TRBV24-1, the J call TRBJ1-2; D is uncertain. With 3 bases removed from V and 4 bases from J, the gap between germline ends came to 8 bases. The CDR3 is 13 amino acids. From germline, CDR1 is KGHDR and CDR2 SFDVKD. The CDR3 nucleotides are TGTGCCACCAGTGATAGGGCGGGCTATGGCTACACCTTC. It codes for CATSDRAGYGYTF.

The CDR3 DNA reads TGTGCCAGCAGCCAAGGACTGCAAGAGACCCAGTACTTC. Residues: CASSQGLQETQYF. This chain links TRBV14 with TRBJ2-5; D gene ambiguous. Looked up from germline, CDR1 is SGHDN and CDR2 is FVKESK. The CDR3 spans 13 residues. Trimming left V 1 base short and J 2 bases short, with 5 bases between.

This chain joins TRBV7-9 and TRBJ1-2; weak D call: TRBD1 (5 bases). The germline gives CDR1 SEHNR, CDR2 FQNEAQ (reference sequence). Trimming took 6 bases from V and 6 from J, leaving 14 bases between them. This CDR3 contains 13 residues. The CDR3 region has the DNA TGTGCCAGCAGATGGGGGGAAGGAGATGGCTACACCTTC. Translation: CASRWGEGDGYTF.

The chain couples TRBV9 to TRBJ2-3; possible D gene TRBD2, 7 bases. Germline loops: CDR1 SGDLS, CDR2 YYNGEE. The CDR3 extends over 16 amino acids. The ends were cut back, 4 bases at V and 0 bases at J, with 15 bases in the middle. CDR3 loop: CASSLFGGASTDTQYF. The CDR3 bases are TGTGCCAGCAGCCTCTTTGGGGGGGCTAGCACAGATACGCAGTATTTT.

This chain uses TRBV27 with TRBJ2-1, with a weak D call TRBD1 (6 bases). Trimming took 2 bases from V and 4 from J, leaving 9 bases between them. The germline CDR1 and CDR2 sequences are MNHEY and SMNVEV (reference sequence). The length of the CDR3 is 14 residues. CDR3 DNA: TGTGCCAGCAGTTTAAAGGGGGAGTACAATGAGCAGTTCTTC. This sequence encodes CASSLKGEYNEQFF.

J is TRBJ2-7 and V is TRBV27, with D unclear. CDR1 MNHEY and CDR2 SMNVEV come from the germline V gene (reference sequence). Trimming took 4 bases from V and 2 from J, leaving 12 bases between them. This CDR3 contains 14 residues. CDR3 nucleotides: TGTGCCAGCAGTTCTACGGGTTCCACCTACGAGCAGTACTTC. The encoded protein is CASSSTGSTYEQYF.

This chain joins TRBV3-1 (or the pseudogene TRBV3-2) and TRBJ2-5, with D hard to call. V lost 3 bases and J 3 bases, leaving 5 bases between the germline ends. CDR1 and CDR2 from the germline V gene are LGHDT and YNNKEL (reference sequence). The CDR3 contains 12 residues. CDR3 protein: CASSHLEETQYF. The CDR3 coding sequence is TGTGCCAGCAGCCACCTAGAAGAGACCCAGTACTTC.

The V and J genes are TRBV6-4 and TRBJ1-2; D not resolved. The V gene's germline CDR1 is MRHNA and CDR2 SNTAGT. The CDR3 sequence is 12 residues long. The V end lost 2 bases, the J end lost 7 bases, and 8 bases lay between the germline ends. The CDR3 nucleotides are TGTGCCAGCAGTGACACTAGGTTTGGCTACACCTTC. It yields the protein CASSDTRFGYTF.

The chain carries TRBV2 and TRBJ2-7; the match to TRBD1 covers 7 bases. The germline V gene encodes CDR1 SNHLY and CDR2 FYNNEI. The CDR3 extends over 17 amino acids. Trimming at V came to 3 bases and at J to 3 bases, leaving 14 bases not matched to a gene. CDR3 DNA sequence: TGTGCCAGCAGTGACAACCCCCTACAGGGGTTTTTCTACGAGCAGTACTTC. Its protein is CASSDNPLQGFFYEQYF.

The chain employs TRBV7-2 and TRBJ1-3, with D uncertain. CDR1 is SGHTA, CDR2 FQGNSA, per germline. Between the trimmed V and J ends, which lost 5 bases and 0 bases, there was a span of 5 bases. The CDR3 is 13 residues long. Written as DNA, the CDR3 is TGTGCCAGCAGCGAGAGCTCTGGAAACACCATATATTTT. Translating it yields CASSESSGNTIYF.

The genes are TRBV6-5 and TRBJ2-1; TRBD1 matches 9 bases. This CDR3 spans 15 amino acids. CDR1 MNHEY and CDR2 SVGAGI come from the germline V gene. Losses at the gene ends were 3 bases for V and 6 bases for J; bases not matched to a gene: 6. Written as DNA, the CDR3 is TGTGCCAGCAGTTATATTCGGACAGGGGTCAATGAGCAGTTCTTC. Protein product: CASSYIRTGVNEQFF.

The rearrangement links TRBV19 to TRBJ2-1; tentative D call: TRBD2 (6 bases). CDR1 is LNHDA, CDR2 SQIVND, per germline (reference sequence). The CDR3 consists of 16 residues. The germline V and J ends were trimmed by 1 base and 7 bases, with 17 bases remaining between them. The CDR3 region has the DNA TGTGCCAGTAGTATAGTTGGAGGGGCGTATCCTAATGAGCAGTTCTTC. This translates into CASSIVGGAYPNEQFF.

The V and J genes are TRBV4-3 and TRBJ2-1, with D hard to call. Germline CDR1 and CDR2: LGHNA and YSLEER. This CDR3 is 16 amino acids long. The ends were cut back, 0 bases at V and 0 bases at J, with 9 bases in the middle. CDR3 DNA: TGCGCCAGCAGCCAAGATATGAGGAGCTCCTACAATGAGCAGTTCTTC. As protein: CASSQDMRSSYNEQFF.

Only one count was recorded for this clone. The rearrangement joins TRBV5-1 to TRBJ1-1, with D possibly matching TRBD1 (5 bases). The CDR3 extends over 15 amino acids. The V gene lost 3 bases and the J gene lost 4 bases, with 16 bases spanning the gap. CDR1 is SGHRS and CDR2 is YFSETQ in the germline V gene. CDR3 amino acids: CASSYEEGRATEAFF. CDR3 coding DNA: TGCGCCAGCAGCTATGAGGAGGGACGTGCCACTGAAGCTTTCTTT.

This clone was found once. The chain employs TRBV24-1 and TRBJ2-6, with D possibly matching TRBD1 (6 bases). V lost 6 bases and J lost 2, with 7 bases in between. Germline V CDR1 and CDR2: KGHDR, SFDVKD. There are 14 residues in the CDR3. The DNA for the CDR3 is TGTGCCACCAGTACAGGGCCTGGGGCCAACGTCCTGACTTTC. This encodes CATSTGPGANVLTF.